What follows describes a single T cell receptor (beta chain). What it binds is not known. This specimen comes from a study of T cell responses to AZD1222 COVID-19 vaccine. The CDR3 is made up of 18 amino acids. With 3 bases removed from V and 2 bases from J, the gap between germline ends came to 22 bases. Germline-derived CDR1 and CDR2 are KGHSH and LQKENI. Study-wide results and caveats: Among the donors, most were white British and more were female, and clonal diversity was possibly underestimated. Reportedly, nearly half the spike-specific TCRs target unmutated variant regions. Repertoires were sampled only after the peak T cell response.

Assay: immunoSEQ multiplex PCR; the TCRdb copy retains only in-frame clones and omits some. The table includes approximately 140,000 clones, over 75% detected once. Some second doses came at about 4 weeks and others at about 12 weeks; these were pooled. V is TRBV18 and J is TRBJ1-2, with TRBD1 as a possible D gene (6 bases). The TCR originated in an adult who received the AZD1222 COVID-19 vaccine. The sample in question was peripheral blood, obtained 28 days after the second AZD1222 dose. This chain's CDR3 is CASSPPMGATSPNYGYTF. The CDR3, as DNA: TGTGCCAGCTCACCCCCCATGGGGGCGACGTCTCCCAACTATGGCTACACCTTC.